This T cell receptor (beta chain) was sequenced in a study of blood T cell repertoires in COVID-19. Study summary: Sources were T cells, B-cell-depleted T cells, or PBMCs; the material itself was cDNA or gDNA.

Clones were sequenced by immunoSEQ multiplex PCR, and TCRdb holds only the in-frame ones, with some missing. Here the sample spans about 180,000 clones, approximately 83% being singletons. The CDR3 spans 13 residues. With 6 bases clipped from V and 6 bases from J, the junction kept 6 bases outside the gene matches. This chain joins TRBV12-3 or TRBV12-4 and TRBJ2-7, with 9 bases lining up with TRBD1. Sequencing was carried out using peripheral blood. This sequence originates from a human donor in a cohort sampled during active COVID-19. CDR3: CASRGDRAREQYF. DNA for the CDR3: TGTGCCAGCAGAGGGGACAGGGCGCGCGAGCAGTACTTC.